Below, one TCR beta chain is given with its context. The sample comes from a study of early T cells in non-severe SARS-CoV-2 infection. TCRdb recomputed calls from the 5' RACE reads with MiXCR, one row per CDR3 protein. This sample has tens of thousands of distinct CDR3 sequences, with less than 20% found just once. The CDR3 runs to 15 residues. Germline V gene data show CDR1 as MNHEY and CDR2 as SVGAGI. The V and J ends lost 6 bases and 7 bases, in that order; junction bases with no gene match: 8. The receptor was isolated from an adult who was a healthcare worker with PCR-confirmed SARS-CoV-2 infection or an uninfected control (not recorded which). The J gene is TRBJ1-5, the V gene TRBV6-5; 11 nucleotides line up with TRBD1. The sequencing here drew on whole blood, taken at baseline. The CDR3 nucleotides are TGTGCCAGCAGCCGGACAGGGGGCGCCTGGCAGCCCCAGCATTTT. This codes for CASSRTGGAWQPQHF.